This TCR beta chain originates from a study of control samples from healthy donors and cancer patients. Produced via immunoSEQ multiplex PCR; TCRdb's table is partial and in-frame only. In the table there are over 150,000 clones, more than 80% of which are singletons. This sequence originates from a man in his thirties or forties in good health. Input material: blood.

CDR3 nucleotide sequence: TGTGCCAGCAGCTTGCCGGGGGGGAACACTGAAGCTTTCTTT. Its translation: CASSLPGGNTEAFF. The chain links TRBV5-4 to TRBJ1-1; tentatively, D is TRBD1 (5 bases). The CDR3 totals 14 residues. Germline CDR1 is SGHNT and CDR2 is YYREEE (reference sequence). V was cut by 1 base and J by 1 base, with 8 bases left in between.